This T cell receptor (beta chain) appears in the sequencing data of a study of T cells in Graves' hyperthyroidism and ophthalmopathy. Ophthalmopathy in the patients scored at least 3 on Clinical Activity Score and at least 4 on NOSPECS grade, lasting under 3 months. PBMCs were obtained from 9 to 10 ml fresh peripheral blood. Study-level points and caveats: In simple terms, a model built on 13 V-J features told ophthalmopathy apart from stable hyperthyroidism.

The investigators amplified TCR beta CDR3 regions from RNA transcripts. HTBI primers drove first-round RT-PCR of the TCR CDR3. TCRdb fed the multiplex PCR reads into MiXCR, producing one record per CDR3 protein. Here the sample spans about 500,000 distinct CDR3 sequences, roughly 15% being singletons. Points on this clonotype: The antigen is undetermined.

The trim removed 2 bases at V and 7 bases at J, leaving 9 bases unmatched. Germline loops: CDR1 SGHAT, CDR2 FQDESV (reference sequence). CDR3 size: 16 residues. The source of this sequence is a young woman with Graves' ophthalmopathy. The rearrangement links TRBV11-1 to TRBJ2-1, with 9 bases aligning to TRBD1. Sample: blood. The DNA for the CDR3 is TGTGCCAGCAGCTTAAGCGACAGGGGGGGCAGAAATGAGCAGTTCTTC. The encoded protein is CASSLSDRGGRNEQFF.